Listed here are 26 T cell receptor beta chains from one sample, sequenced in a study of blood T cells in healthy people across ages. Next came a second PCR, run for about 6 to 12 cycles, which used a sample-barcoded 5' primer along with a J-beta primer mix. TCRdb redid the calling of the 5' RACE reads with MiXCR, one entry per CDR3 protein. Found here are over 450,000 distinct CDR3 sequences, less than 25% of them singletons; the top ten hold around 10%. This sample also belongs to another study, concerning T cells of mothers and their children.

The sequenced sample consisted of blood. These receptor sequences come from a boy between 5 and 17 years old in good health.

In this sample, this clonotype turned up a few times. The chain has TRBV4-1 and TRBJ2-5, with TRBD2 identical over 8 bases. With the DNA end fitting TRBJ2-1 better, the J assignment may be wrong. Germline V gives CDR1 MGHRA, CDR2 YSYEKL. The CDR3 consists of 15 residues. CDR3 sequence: CASSQFAGTSNEQFF. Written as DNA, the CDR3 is TGCGCCAGCAGCCAATTCGCCGGGACTAGCAATGAGCAGTTCTTC.

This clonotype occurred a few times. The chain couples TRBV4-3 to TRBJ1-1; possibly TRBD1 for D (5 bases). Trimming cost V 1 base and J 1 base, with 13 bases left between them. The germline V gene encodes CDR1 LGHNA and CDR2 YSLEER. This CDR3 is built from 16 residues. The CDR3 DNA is TGCGCCAGCAGCCAAGGATCTGGACATTGGAACACTGAAGCTTTCTTT. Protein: CASSQGSGHWNTEAFF.

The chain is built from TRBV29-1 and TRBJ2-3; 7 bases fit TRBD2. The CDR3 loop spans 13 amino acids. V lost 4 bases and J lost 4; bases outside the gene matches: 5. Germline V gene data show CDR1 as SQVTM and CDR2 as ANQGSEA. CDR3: CSVGASGSDTQYF. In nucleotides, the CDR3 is TGCAGCGTTGGAGCTAGCGGTTCAGATACGCAGTATTTT.

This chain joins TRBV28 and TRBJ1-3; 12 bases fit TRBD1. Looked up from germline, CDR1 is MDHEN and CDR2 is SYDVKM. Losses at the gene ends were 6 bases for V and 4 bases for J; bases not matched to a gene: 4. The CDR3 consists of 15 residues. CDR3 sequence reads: CASRGTGGAGNTIYF. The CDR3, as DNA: TGTGCCAGCAGGGGGACAGGGGGCGCCGGAAACACCATATATTTT.

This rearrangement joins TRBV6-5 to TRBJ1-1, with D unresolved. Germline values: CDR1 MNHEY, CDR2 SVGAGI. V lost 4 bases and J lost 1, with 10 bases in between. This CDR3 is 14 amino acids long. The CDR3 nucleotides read TGTGCCAGCAGTTCCCACAGAGGGAACACTGAAGCTTTCTTT. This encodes CASSSHRGNTEAFF.

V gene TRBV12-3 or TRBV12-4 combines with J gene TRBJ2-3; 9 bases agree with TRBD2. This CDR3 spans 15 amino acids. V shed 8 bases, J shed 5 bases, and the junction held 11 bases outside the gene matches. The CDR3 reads CASLRGLAGRDTQYF. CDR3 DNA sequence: TGTGCCAGCCTCCGCGGTCTAGCGGGGCGAGATACGCAGTATTTT.

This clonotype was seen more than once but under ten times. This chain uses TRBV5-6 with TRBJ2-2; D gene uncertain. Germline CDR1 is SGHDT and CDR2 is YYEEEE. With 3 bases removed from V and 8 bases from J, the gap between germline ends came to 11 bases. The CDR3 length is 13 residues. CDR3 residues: CASSSDPAGELFF. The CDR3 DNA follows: TGTGCCAGCAGCTCCGACCCAGCGGGGGAGCTGTTTTTT.

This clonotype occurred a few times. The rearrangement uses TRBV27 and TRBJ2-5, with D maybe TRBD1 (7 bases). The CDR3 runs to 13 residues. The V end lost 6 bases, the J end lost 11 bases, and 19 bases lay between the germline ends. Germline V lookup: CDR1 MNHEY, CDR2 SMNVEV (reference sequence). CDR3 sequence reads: CASSLSGGWEQYF. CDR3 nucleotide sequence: TGTGCCAGCAGCCTATCAGGGGGGTGGGAGCAGTACTTC.

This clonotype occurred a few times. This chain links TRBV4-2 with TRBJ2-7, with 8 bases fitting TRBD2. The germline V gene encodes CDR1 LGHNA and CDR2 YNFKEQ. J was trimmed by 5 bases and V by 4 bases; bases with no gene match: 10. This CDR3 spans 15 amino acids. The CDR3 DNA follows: TGTGCCAGCAGCCCCGGGAGGGGCTTTATGAACGAGCAGTACTTC. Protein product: CASSPGRGFMNEQYF.

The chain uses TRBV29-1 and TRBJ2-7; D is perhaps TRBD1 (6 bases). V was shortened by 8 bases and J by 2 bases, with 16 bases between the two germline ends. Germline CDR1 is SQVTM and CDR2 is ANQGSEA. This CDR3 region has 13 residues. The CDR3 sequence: CSITRDNTYEQYF. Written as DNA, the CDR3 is TGCAGCATAACCCGGGACAACACCTACGAGCAGTACTTC.

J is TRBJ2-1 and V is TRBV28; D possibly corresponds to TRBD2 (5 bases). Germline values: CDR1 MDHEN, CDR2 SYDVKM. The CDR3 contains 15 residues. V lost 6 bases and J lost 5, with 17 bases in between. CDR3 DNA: TGTGCCAGCAGCCCGGGGTCCGAGGATAACAATGAGCAGTTCTTC. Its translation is CASSPGSEDNNEQFF.

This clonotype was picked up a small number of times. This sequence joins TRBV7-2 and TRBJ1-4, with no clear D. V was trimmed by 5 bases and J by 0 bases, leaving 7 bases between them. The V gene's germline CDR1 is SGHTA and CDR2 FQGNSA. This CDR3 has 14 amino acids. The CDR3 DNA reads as TGTGCCAGCAGCCTTCATGCAACTAATGAAAAACTGTTTTTT. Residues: CASSLHATNEKLFF.

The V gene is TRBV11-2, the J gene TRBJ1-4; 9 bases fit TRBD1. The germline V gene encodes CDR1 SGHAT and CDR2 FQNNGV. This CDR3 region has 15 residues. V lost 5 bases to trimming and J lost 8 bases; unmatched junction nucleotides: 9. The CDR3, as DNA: TGTGCCAGCAGCCAATCGGGACAGGGCAGCGAAAAACTGTTTTTT. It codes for CASSQSGQGSEKLFF.

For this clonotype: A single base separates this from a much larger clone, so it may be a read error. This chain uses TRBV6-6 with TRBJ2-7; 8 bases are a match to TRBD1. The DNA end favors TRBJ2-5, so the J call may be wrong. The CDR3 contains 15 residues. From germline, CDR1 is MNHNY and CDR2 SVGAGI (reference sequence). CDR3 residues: CAGSSPDRGAETQYF. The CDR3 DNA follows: TGTGCCGGCAGTTCCCCAGACAGGGGTGCAGAGACCCAGTACTTC.

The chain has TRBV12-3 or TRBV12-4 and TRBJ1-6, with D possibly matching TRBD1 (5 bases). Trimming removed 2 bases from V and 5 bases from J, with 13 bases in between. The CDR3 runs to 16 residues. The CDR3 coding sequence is TGTGCCAGCAGTTTATCTGGGGGTCGTGATAATTCACCCCTCCACTTT. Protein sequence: CASSLSGGRDNSPLHF.

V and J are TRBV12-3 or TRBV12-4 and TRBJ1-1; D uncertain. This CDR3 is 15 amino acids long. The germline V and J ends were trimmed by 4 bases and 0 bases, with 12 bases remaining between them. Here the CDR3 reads CASSSPVLMNTEAFF. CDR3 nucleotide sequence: TGTGCCAGCAGTTCTCCGGTCCTAATGAACACTGAAGCTTTCTTT.

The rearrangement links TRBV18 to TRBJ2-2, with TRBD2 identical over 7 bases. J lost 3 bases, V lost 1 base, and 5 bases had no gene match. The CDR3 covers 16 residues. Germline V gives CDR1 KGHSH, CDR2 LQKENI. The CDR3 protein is CASSPRGGGDTGELFF. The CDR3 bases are TGTGCCAGCTCACCACGCGGGGGAGGCGACACCGGGGAGCTGTTTTTT.

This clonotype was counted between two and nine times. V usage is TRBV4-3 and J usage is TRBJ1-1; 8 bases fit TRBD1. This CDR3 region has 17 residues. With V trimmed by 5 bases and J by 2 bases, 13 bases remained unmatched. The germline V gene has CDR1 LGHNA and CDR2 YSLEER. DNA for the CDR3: TGCGCCAGCAGCACCGACAGGGGACCTTACCGTAACACTGAAGCTTTCTTT. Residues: CASSTDRGPYRNTEAFF.

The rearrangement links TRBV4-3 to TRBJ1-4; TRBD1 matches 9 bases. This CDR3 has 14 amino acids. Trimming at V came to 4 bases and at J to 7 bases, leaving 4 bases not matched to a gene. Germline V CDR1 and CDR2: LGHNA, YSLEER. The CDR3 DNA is TGCGCCAGCAGCCCCGGGACAGGGACTGAAAAACTGTTTTTT. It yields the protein CASSPGTGTEKLFF.

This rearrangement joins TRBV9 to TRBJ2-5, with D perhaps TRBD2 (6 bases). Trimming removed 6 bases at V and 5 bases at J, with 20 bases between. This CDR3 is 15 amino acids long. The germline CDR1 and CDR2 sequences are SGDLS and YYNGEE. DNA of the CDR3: TGTGCCAGCACCCACGCCTTGGGCGGGAAGGAGACCCAGTACTTC. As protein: CASTHALGGKETQYF.

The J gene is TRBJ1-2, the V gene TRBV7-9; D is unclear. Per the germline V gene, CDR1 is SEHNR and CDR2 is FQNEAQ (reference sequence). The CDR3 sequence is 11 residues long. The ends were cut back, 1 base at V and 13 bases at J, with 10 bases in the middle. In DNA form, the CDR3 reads TGTGCCAGCAGCTTAGGGGCGATTTTCACCTTC. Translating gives CASSLGAIFTF.

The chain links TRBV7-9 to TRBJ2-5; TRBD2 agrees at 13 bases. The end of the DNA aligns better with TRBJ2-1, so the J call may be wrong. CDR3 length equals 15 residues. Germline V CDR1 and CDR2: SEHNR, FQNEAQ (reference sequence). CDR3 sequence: CASRGLAGVNNEQFF. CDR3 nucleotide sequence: TGTGCCAGCAGAGGACTAGCGGGAGTTAACAATGAGCAGTTCTTC.

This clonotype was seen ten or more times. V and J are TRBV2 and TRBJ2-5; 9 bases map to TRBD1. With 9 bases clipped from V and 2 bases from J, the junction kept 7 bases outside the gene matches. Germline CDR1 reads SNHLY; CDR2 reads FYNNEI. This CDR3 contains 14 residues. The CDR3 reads CARGQGPLQETQYF. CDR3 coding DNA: TGTGCCAGAGGACAGGGGCCCCTACAAGAGACCCAGTACTTC.

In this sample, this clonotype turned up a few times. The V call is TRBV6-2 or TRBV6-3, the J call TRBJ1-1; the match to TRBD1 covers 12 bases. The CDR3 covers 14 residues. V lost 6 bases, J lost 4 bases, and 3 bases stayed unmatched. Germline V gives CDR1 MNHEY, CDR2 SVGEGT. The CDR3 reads CASSTGQGATEAFF. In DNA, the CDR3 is TGTGCCAGCAGCACGGGACAGGGGGCCACTGAAGCTTTCTTT.

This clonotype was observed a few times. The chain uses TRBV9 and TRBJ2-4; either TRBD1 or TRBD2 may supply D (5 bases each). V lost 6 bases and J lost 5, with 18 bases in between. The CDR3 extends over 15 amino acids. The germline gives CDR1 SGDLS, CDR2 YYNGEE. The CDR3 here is CASNPRGISENIQYF. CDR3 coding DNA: TGTGCCAGCAACCCGAGGGGAATCTCGGAAAACATTCAGTACTTC.

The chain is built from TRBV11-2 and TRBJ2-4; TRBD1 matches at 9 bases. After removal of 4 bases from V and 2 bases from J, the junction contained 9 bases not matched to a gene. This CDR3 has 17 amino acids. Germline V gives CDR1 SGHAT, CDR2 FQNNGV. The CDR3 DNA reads TGTGCCAGCAGCTCACATCTAACAGGGGGCTCCAAAAACATTCAGTACTTC. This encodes CASSSHLTGGSKNIQYF.